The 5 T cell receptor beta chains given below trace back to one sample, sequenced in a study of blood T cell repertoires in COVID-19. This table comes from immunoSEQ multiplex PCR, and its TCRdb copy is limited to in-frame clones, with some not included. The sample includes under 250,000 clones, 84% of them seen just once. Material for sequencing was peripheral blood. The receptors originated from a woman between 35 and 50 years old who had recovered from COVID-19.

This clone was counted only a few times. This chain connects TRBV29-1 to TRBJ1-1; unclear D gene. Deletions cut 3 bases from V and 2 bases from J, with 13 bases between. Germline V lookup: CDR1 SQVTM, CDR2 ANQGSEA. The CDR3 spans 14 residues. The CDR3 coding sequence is TGCAGCGTTGAGGCTAGATTTTTAAACACTGAAGCTTTCTTT. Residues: CSVEARFLNTEAFF.

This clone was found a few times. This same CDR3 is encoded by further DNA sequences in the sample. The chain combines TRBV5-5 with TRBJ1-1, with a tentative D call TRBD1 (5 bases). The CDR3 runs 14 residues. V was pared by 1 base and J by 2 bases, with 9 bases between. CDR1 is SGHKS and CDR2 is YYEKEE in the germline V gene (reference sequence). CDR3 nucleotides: TGTGCCAGCAGCTTGTGGGGCAGAAACACTGAAGCTTTCTTT. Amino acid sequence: CASSLWGRNTEAFF. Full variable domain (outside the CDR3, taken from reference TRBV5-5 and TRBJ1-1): DAGVTQSPTHLIKTRGQQVTLRCSPISGHKSVSWYQQVLGQGPQFIFQYYEKEERGRGNFPDRFSARQFPNYSSELNVNALLLGDSALYLCASSLWGRNTEAFFGQGTRLTVV.

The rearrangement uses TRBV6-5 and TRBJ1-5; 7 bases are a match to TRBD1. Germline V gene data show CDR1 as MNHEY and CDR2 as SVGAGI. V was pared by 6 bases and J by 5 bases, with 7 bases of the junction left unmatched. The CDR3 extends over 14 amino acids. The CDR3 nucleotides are TGTGCCAGCAGCCCCGGGACAGACTATCAGCCCCAGCATTTT. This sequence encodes CASSPGTDYQPQHF.

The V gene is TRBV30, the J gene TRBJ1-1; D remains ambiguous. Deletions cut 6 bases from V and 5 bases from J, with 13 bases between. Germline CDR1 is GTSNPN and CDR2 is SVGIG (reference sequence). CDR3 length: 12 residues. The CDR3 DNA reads TGTGCCTGTGTGACGGGGAATACTGAAGCTTTCTTT. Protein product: CACVTGNTEAFF.

CDR3: CAISEGKGAGGNTIYF. DNA for the CDR3: TGTGCCATCAGTGAGGGGAAGGGGGCAGGAGGAAACACCATATATTTT. The rearrangement uses TRBV10-3 and TRBJ1-3; 7 bases line up with TRBD1. This CDR3 is 16 amino acids long. The junction had 8 bases not matched to a gene; V was cut back by 2 bases and J by 4 bases. The germline V gene encodes CDR1 ENHRY and CDR2 SYGVKD.